This TCR beta chain was observed in a study of blood T cell repertoires in COVID-19. Study in general: Acute and convalescent COVID-19 samples came from the United States, Italy and Spain. PBMCs, B-cell-depleted T cells, or T cells were the source of the cDNA or gDNA that made up the material.

This CDR3 is built from 14 residues. V was clipped by 2 bases and J by 7 bases; unmatched bases: 3. From germline, CDR1 is SGHNT and CDR2 YYREEE (reference sequence). In the study's own analysis: Nucleated cell counts were estimated from reference gene primer amplification. Only in-frame clones appear in the TCRdb table, and some are missing; sequencing was by immunoSEQ multiplex PCR. That table supplies the V and J calls and clone size; D and trimming were determined from the DNA. The sample yields fewer than 250,000 clones, 75% to 90% seen once. This chain joins TRBV5-4 and TRBJ1-4; 9 nucleotides align to TRBD1. The receptor comes from a man in his thirties or forties with acute or convalescent COVID-19. Material: peripheral blood. CDR3 coding DNA: TGTGCCAGCAGCTTTGACAGGGGGAGTGAAAAACTGTTTTTT. Protein: CASSFDRGSEKLFF. Full variable domain (missing parts from reference TRBV5-4 and TRBJ1-4): ETGVTQSPTHLIKTRGQQVTLRCSSQSGHNTVSWYQQALGQGPQFIFQYYREEENGRGNFPPRFSGLQFPNYSSELNVNALELDDSALYLCASSFDRGSEKLFFGSGTQLSVL.